The 29 T cell receptor beta chains in this list originate from one sample, sequenced in a study of blood T cell repertoires in COVID-19. This table comes from immunoSEQ multiplex PCR, and its TCRdb copy is limited to in-frame clones, with some not included. The data show 150,000 or so clones, with 75% to 90% seen just once and approximately 10% held by the top ten. Sequenced material: peripheral blood. All receptors derive from a human donor in a cohort sampled during active COVID-19.

This clone was recorded once. V and J are TRBV4-3 and TRBJ1-1; weak D call: TRBD1 (5 bases). The V end was cut by 5 bases, the J end by 3 bases, with 16 bases between. Germline V lookup: CDR1 LGHNA, CDR2 YSLEER. The CDR3 runs to 15 residues. CDR3 bases: TGCGCCAGCAGCGGCCGAGTTCGGGGGGACACTGAAGCTTTCTTT. It translates to CASSGRVRGDTEAFF.

There are a few counts of this clone. V and J are TRBV7-5 and TRBJ1-1; the table's D call TRBD1 went unverified against the DNA. TRBV7-5 is noted as a pseudogene. The CDR3 has 16 residues. CDR3 loop: CARSAGTGAMNTEAFF. The CDR3 DNA follows: TGTGCCAGAAGCGCCGGGACAGGGGCAATGAACACTGAAGCTTTCTTT.

This clone has a single count. This chain uses TRBV5-8 with TRBJ2-5; perhaps TRBD2 as D (6 bases). Trimming shortened V by 4 bases and J by 5 bases, and 21 bases separated the two germline ends. The germline V gene has CDR1 SGHTS and CDR2 YDEGEE. The CDR3 has 16 amino acids. The CDR3 sequence: CASSRGLTPGVETQYF. As DNA, the CDR3 is TGTGCCAGCAGCCGGGGCCTGACACCGGGGGTTGAGACCCAGTACTTC.

V usage is TRBV30 and J usage is TRBJ1-3, with 10 bases lining up with TRBD1. Germline assignment: CDR1 GTSNPN and CDR2 SVGIG (reference sequence). The CDR3 consists of 15 residues. With 7 bases clipped from V and 4 bases from J, the junction kept 10 bases outside the gene matches. DNA for the CDR3: TGTGCCTTTACCCGGGACAGGGGCTACGGAAACACCATATATTTT. This translates into CAFTRDRGYGNTIYF.

The chain is built from TRBV3-1 (or the pseudogene TRBV3-2) and TRBJ1-3, with no clear D. V dropped 0 bases and J dropped 4 bases, with 7 bases sitting between them. Germline CDR1 LGHDT, CDR2 YNNKEL (reference sequence). This CDR3 comprises 14 residues. CDR3: CASSQEGGGNTIYF. The CDR3 bases are TGTGCCAGCAGCCAAGAAGGAGGCGGAAACACCATATATTTT.

The V call is TRBV28, the J call TRBJ2-5; D is possibly TRBD1 (6 bases). Between the trimmed V and J ends, which lost 10 bases and 7 bases, there was a span of 22 bases. CDR1 MDHEN and CDR2 SYDVKM come from the germline V gene. CDR3 size: 14 residues. The CDR3 bases are TGTGCCACGTGCAGACAGGTGGGCCCATGGACCCAGTACTTC. Translated: CATCRQVGPWTQYF.

This chain uses TRBV14 with TRBJ2-1; 13 bases line up with TRBD2. CDR1 and CDR2 (germline): SGHDN, FVKESK. This CDR3 spans 15 amino acids. Unmatched junction bases numbered 6, after V lost 5 bases and J lost 8 bases. As DNA, the CDR3 is TGTGCCAGCAGCAAGACTAGCGGGAGGACCCATGAGCAGTTCTTC. As protein: CASSKTSGRTHEQFF.

The chain links TRBV2 to TRBJ2-1, with no clear D. V dropped 6 bases and J dropped 6 bases, with 12 bases sitting between them. Germline V gene lookup returns CDR1 SNHLY and CDR2 FYNNEI. This CDR3 has 13 residues. The CDR3 spells CASSVTHSNEQFF. The CDR3 DNA sequence: TGTGCCAGCAGCGTGACACATAGCAATGAGCAGTTCTTC. The variable domain in full, completed from reference TRBV2 and TRBJ2-1, reads EPEVTQTPSHQVTQMGQEVILRCVPISNHLYFYWYRQILGQKVEFLVSFYNNEISEKSEIFDDQFSVERPDGSNFTLKIRSTKLEDSAMYFCASSVTHSNEQFFGPGTRLTVL.

This clone showed up just a few times. This rearrangement joins TRBV6-5 to TRBJ1-3; D unresolved. The V and J ends lost 0 bases and 0 bases respectively, with 9 bases between them. In germline, CDR1 is MNHEY, CDR2 SVGAGI. This CDR3 is built from 16 residues. CDR3 residues: CASSYSRQNSGNTIYF. The CDR3 nucleotides read TGTGCCAGCAGTTACTCGAGGCAGAACTCTGGAAACACCATATATTTT.

Only a few counts were recorded for this clone. The V call is TRBV4-1, the J call TRBJ1-2; D is possibly TRBD1 (6 bases). The CDR3 covers 16 residues. Germline assignment: CDR1 MGHRA and CDR2 YSYEKL. Trimming pared 4 bases from V and 3 bases from J, leaving 18 bases between. The CDR3 spells CASSPSRGRVDYGYTF. For the CDR3, the DNA is TGCGCCAGCAGCCCTTCGAGGGGGAGGGTGGACTATGGCTACACCTTC.

The chain employs TRBV9 and TRBJ2-1, with 11 bases matching TRBD1. CDR3 length: 16 amino acids. The trim removed 0 bases at V and 7 bases at J, leaving 6 bases unmatched. Germline V gene data show CDR1 as SGDLS and CDR2 as YYNGEE. The CDR3 DNA is TGTGCCAGCAGCGTAGAAGGACAGGGGGCATCTAATGAGCAGTTCTTC. It codes for CASSVEGQGASNEQFF.

This chain connects TRBV6-5 to TRBJ2-7; 7 bases match TRBD1. Germline trimming cut 4 bases from V and 3 bases from J; bases unmatched to any gene: 9. CDR1 is MNHEY, CDR2 SVGAGI, per germline. There are 15 residues in the CDR3. This chain's CDR3 is CASSSGRTGGYEQYF. In DNA, the CDR3 is TGTGCCAGCAGTTCCGGTAGGACAGGAGGCTACGAGCAGTACTTC.

The chain carries TRBV5-4 and TRBJ2-7; 10 bases fit TRBD2. V lost 3 bases to trimming and J lost 4 bases; unmatched junction nucleotides: 7. There are 15 residues in the CDR3. The V gene's germline CDR1 is SGHNT and CDR2 YYREEE (reference sequence). Here the CDR3 reads CASSSVSGRWYEQYF. In DNA, the CDR3 is TGTGCCAGCAGCTCCGTTAGCGGGAGGTGGTACGAGCAGTACTTC.

J is TRBJ1-2 and V is TRBV27, with D unclear. Germline V gene sequence: CDR1 MNHEY, CDR2 SMNVEV (reference sequence). Trimming took off 6 bases at V and 0 bases at J, with 8 bases between the two ends. The CDR3 runs to 13 residues. CDR3 nucleotide sequence: TGTGCCAGCAGCTACACAGCTAACTATGGCTACACCTTC. Amino acid sequence: CASSYTANYGYTF.

The V and J genes are TRBV7-2 and TRBJ1-4; 8 bases match TRBD1. J lost 8 bases, V lost 4 bases, and 3 bases had no gene match. CDR3 length equals 13 residues. Germline V gives CDR1 SGHTA, CDR2 FQGNSA. The CDR3 DNA reads TGTGCCAGCAGCTCCCGGACAGGGGAAAAACTGTTTTTT. It yields the protein CASSSRTGEKLFF.

The rearrangement links TRBV9 to TRBJ1-3; D is perhaps TRBD1 (5 bases). V lost 4 bases and J 4 bases, leaving 15 bases between the germline ends. The germline V gene has CDR1 SGDLS and CDR2 YYNGEE. The CDR3 is made up of 15 amino acids. The DNA of the CDR3 is TGTGCCAGCAGCCCCCAGCCCAGGGTCGGAAACACCATATATTTT. It is translated as CASSPQPRVGNTIYF.

This sequence joins TRBV4-3 and TRBJ2-7; TRBD2 matches at 14 bases. The germline V gene has CDR1 LGHNA and CDR2 YSLEER. The V and J ends lost 5 bases and 0 bases, in that order; junction bases with no gene match: 6. This CDR3 is 17 amino acids long. Written as DNA, the CDR3 is TGCGCCAGCAGCGCGGGACTAGCGGGGGCCACCTCCTACGAGCAGTACTTC. Translated, it gives CASSAGLAGATSYEQYF.

Comment on this clone: Other DNA variants within this sample encode the same CDR3. The J gene is TRBJ1-2, the V gene TRBV30; D gene uncertain. With 4 bases removed from V and 1 base from J, the gap between germline ends came to 4 bases. The V gene's germline CDR1 is GTSNPN and CDR2 SVGIG (reference sequence). The CDR3 is 11 amino acids. CDR3 in DNA: TGTGCCTGGACTAGTAACTATGGCTACACCTTC. This sequence encodes CAWTSNYGYTF.

This chain links TRBV29-1 with TRBJ1-1; no definite D call. CDR1 is SQVTM and CDR2 is ANQGSEA in the germline V gene. V lost 3 bases and J lost 4, with 15 bases in between. CDR3 size: 14 residues. The DNA for the CDR3 is TGCAGCGTTGAGACCCTGATTCGAGGCACTGAAGCTTTCTTT. Encoded protein: CSVETLIRGTEAFF.

J is TRBJ1-2 and V is TRBV5-4; 8 nucleotides align to TRBD1. Germline CDR1 and CDR2: SGHNT and YYREEE (reference sequence). V was pared by 4 bases and J by 7 bases, with 12 bases of the junction left unmatched. The CDR3 runs 15 residues. CDR3 residues: CASSGRGQGAFGYTF. The DNA for the CDR3 is TGTGCCAGCAGCGGCCGGGGGCAGGGGGCTTTTGGCTACACCTTC.

J is TRBJ2-7 and V is TRBV29-1; 12 nucleotides line up with TRBD2. Trimming at V came to 7 bases and at J to 7 bases, leaving 8 bases not matched to a gene. Germline-derived CDR1 and CDR2 are SQVTM and ANQGSEA. The length of the CDR3 is 13 residues. CDR3: CSAETSGSEEQYF. DNA for the CDR3: TGCAGCGCTGAGACTAGCGGGAGTGAAGAGCAGTACTTC.

This clone counts as medium-sized. The chain employs TRBV30 and TRBJ1-5; TRBD1 matches at 7 bases. Germline CDR1 and CDR2: GTSNPN and SVGIG (reference sequence). CDR3 length equals 14 residues. J lost 6 bases, V lost 1 base, and 6 bases had no gene match. CDR3 protein: CAWSEGQPAQPQHF. The DNA of the CDR3 is TGTGCCTGGAGTGAGGGACAGCCGGCTCAGCCCCAGCATTTT.

This clone appeared once. The chain recombines TRBV28 with TRBJ2-1; 9 nucleotides agree with TRBD1. Germline lookup yields CDR1 MDHEN and CDR2 SYDVKM. This CDR3 is 13 amino acids long. V was pared by 10 bases and J by 9 bases, with 10 bases of the junction left unmatched. Written as DNA, the CDR3 is TGTGCCACCACGAACAGGGGGCGGAGTGAGCAGTTCTTC. Protein product: CATTNRGRSEQFF.

The chain links TRBV25-1 to TRBJ2-7; tentatively, D is TRBD2 (6 bases). The CDR3 runs to 14 residues. CDR1 and CDR2 (germline): MGHDK, SYGVNS. The germline V and J ends were trimmed by 4 bases and 4 bases, with 14 bases remaining between them. Here the CDR3 reads CASSGTTLDYEQYF. For the CDR3, the DNA is TGTGCCAGCAGTGGGACTACGTTGGATTACGAGCAGTACTTC.

The chain joins TRBV4-3 to TRBJ2-2; 9 nucleotides line up with TRBD2. This CDR3 has 18 residues. Germline V gene sequence: CDR1 LGHNA, CDR2 YSLEER. The junction had 9 bases not matched to a gene; V was cut back by 0 bases and J by 4 bases. CDR3 residues: CASSQDRAAGGITGELFF. CDR3 DNA sequence: TGCGCCAGCAGCCAAGATAGGGCAGCGGGGGGTATCACCGGGGAGCTGTTTTTT.

The chain carries TRBV11-2 and TRBJ2-7; D may be TRBD2 (8 bases). The CDR3 runs 16 residues. The V gene's germline CDR1 is SGHAT and CDR2 FQNNGV. The ends were cut back, 4 bases at V and 2 bases at J, with 18 bases in the middle. CDR3 nucleotide sequence: TGTGCCAGCAGCTATAGCGGGGACAGTATAGCCTACGAGCAGTACTTC. Its translation is CASSYSGDSIAYEQYF.

The chain combines TRBV11-3 with TRBJ2-2; D may be TRBD2 (5 bases). There are 16 residues in the CDR3. Germline V gene data show CDR1 as SGHNT and CDR2 as YENEEA. Between the trimmed V and J ends, which lost 1 base and 4 bases, there was a span of 13 bases. The CDR3 nucleotides are TGTGCCAGCAGCTTAGGGGCCGGGGAGAGCACCGGGGAGCTGTTTTTT. This sequence encodes CASSLGAGESTGELFF.

The chain joins TRBV2 to TRBJ2-5, with D perhaps matching TRBD1 (6 bases). V lost 7 bases, J lost 2 bases, and 11 bases lay in between. The CDR3 runs to 13 residues. Per the germline V gene, CDR1 is SNHLY and CDR2 is FYNNEI. The CDR3 region has the DNA TGTGCCAGCAATGGGGGCAGACAAGAGACCCAGTACTTC. It codes for CASNGGRQETQYF.

The genes are TRBV5-6 and TRBJ2-1, with D tentatively TRBD1 (6 bases). This CDR3 contains 14 residues. Trimming removed 3 bases at V and 3 bases at J, with 10 bases between. Germline V gene lookup returns CDR1 SGHDT and CDR2 YYEEEE. The CDR3 reads CASSSVQGYNEQFF. The CDR3 coding sequence is TGTGCCAGCAGCTCTGTACAGGGCTACAATGAGCAGTTCTTC.